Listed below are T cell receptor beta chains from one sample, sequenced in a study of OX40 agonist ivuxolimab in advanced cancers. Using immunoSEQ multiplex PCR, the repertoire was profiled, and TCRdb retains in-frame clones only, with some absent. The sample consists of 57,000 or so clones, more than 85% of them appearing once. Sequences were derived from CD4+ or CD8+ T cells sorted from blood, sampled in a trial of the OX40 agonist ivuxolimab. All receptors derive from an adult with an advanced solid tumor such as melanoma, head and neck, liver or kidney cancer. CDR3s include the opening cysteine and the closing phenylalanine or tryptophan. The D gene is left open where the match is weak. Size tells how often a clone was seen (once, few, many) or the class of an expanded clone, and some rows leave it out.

CASSLGFTVETTEAFF	-	-	TRBV11-2	TRBJ1-1
CASSRAKNGYTF	-	-	TRBV5-4	TRBJ1-2
CASSERSGGRTEAFF	-	few	TRBV6-1	TRBJ1-1
CASSVGTGVGNTIYF	-	-	TRBV9	TRBJ1-3
CASSVTSQDTQYF	-	-	TRBV9	TRBJ2-3
CSVVVGGSTDTQYF	-	-	TRBV29-1	TRBJ2-3
CASSQNNAGGPNEQFF	TRBD2	once	TRBV18	TRBJ2-1
CSANRGWGYTF	-	-	TRBV20-1	TRBJ1-2
CASSERAVKGSPLHF	-	-	TRBV25-1	TRBJ1-6
CASSAGLAGEGATQYF	TRBD2	-	TRBV2	TRBJ2-3
CASSESIAGVGYEQYF	-	-	TRBV2	TRBJ2-7
CASSLRQGVSPLHF	TRBD1	-	TRBV5-6	TRBJ1-6
CASSLQVVGSTQYF	-	-	TRBV7-3	TRBJ2-5
CASSAGTSGASGELFF	TRBD2	-	TRBV5-4	TRBJ2-2
CASSLGLYEQYF	-	once	TRBV5-6	TRBJ2-7
CASSSMDRALRGYTF	TRBD1	few	TRBV9	TRBJ1-2
CASSLGTGVREQYF	TRBD1	once	TRBV11-1	TRBJ2-7
CASSSAGGESGELFF	TRBD1	-	TRBV7-8	TRBJ2-2
CANEDSGNTIYF	-	-	TRBV6-8	TRBJ1-3
CASRPWRGGTYNEQFF	-	once	TRBV19	TRBJ2-1
CASSNRWTNEKLFF	-	-	TRBV19	TRBJ1-4
CASSGSKLAERTDTQYF	TRBD2	-	TRBV9	TRBJ2-3
CASSPWTASYEQYF	-	-	TRBV7-9	TRBJ2-7
CASSPGGNSDTQYF	-	once	TRBV5-4	TRBJ2-3
CASSEGGGNEQFF	TRBD2	-	TRBV10-2	TRBJ2-1
CASSLGTGPYEQYF	TRBD1	-	TRBV27	TRBJ2-7
CASTPRTSGTPEGDNEQFF	TRBD2	few	TRBV5-1	TRBJ2-1
CATSGGSQTVSTDTQYF	-	-	TRBV15	TRBJ2-3
CASSEDYSGNTIYF	-	-	TRBV6-1	TRBJ1-3
CASRSRQEAFF	-	-	TRBV6-6	TRBJ1-1
CASSVTGGGYGYTF	TRBD1	once	TRBV6-5	TRBJ1-2
CASSDSNEQFF	-	once	TRBV6-1	TRBJ2-1
CASSPRLGEAFF	-	-	TRBV6-6	TRBJ1-1
CASSDAGTGKEKLFF	TRBD1	-	TRBV6-1	TRBJ1-4
CATQKDLVRETQYF	-	-	TRBV10-3	TRBJ2-5
CASRSYRLAEETQYF	TRBD2	-	TRBV6-1	TRBJ2-5
CASSLAGETQYF	-	-	TRBV7-8	TRBJ2-5
CASSVGPTVVQETQYF	-	-	TRBV9	TRBJ2-5
CASSIDRAQETQYF	-	-	TRBV19	TRBJ2-5
CASSLDRAEVAQHF	TRBD1	-	TRBV4-1	TRBJ1-5
CASSPRLAGGSDEQFF	TRBD2	-	TRBV7-3	TRBJ2-1
CASSGQLAGGKNIQYF	TRBD2	-	TRBV9	TRBJ2-4
CASAPQGYSNQPQHF	-	-	TRBV19	TRBJ1-5
CASSGTGNGYTF	TRBD1	-	TRBV6-5	TRBJ1-2
CASSLGVTNEKLFF	-	-	TRBV5-4	TRBJ1-4
CASSLMWRGGYGYTF	-	-	TRBV7-3	TRBJ1-2
CASSSGGPSYNEQFF	-	-	TRBV5-1	TRBJ2-1
CASSPPPGEKNTQYF	-	-	TRBV5-4	TRBJ2-3
CASSLRDSRPEQYF	-	-	TRBV11-2	TRBJ2-7
CASKGLGGEKLFF	-	-	TRBV7-9	TRBJ1-4
CASMEGLYTQYF	-	-	TRBV2	TRBJ2-3
CAWSVQAYEQYF	-	few	TRBV30	TRBJ2-7
CASTPVSSYEQYF	-	-	TRBV5-1	TRBJ2-7
CASTRGQETQYF	-	-	TRBV2	TRBJ2-5
CASSLGWGETQYF	-	once	TRBV5-4	TRBJ2-5
CASSAGWAYEQYF	-	once	TRBV5-1	TRBJ2-7
CASRPGTGYTGELFF	TRBD1	-	TRBV11-3	TRBJ2-2